These 15 T cell receptor beta chains originate from one sample sequenced in a study of T cells in localized non-small cell lung cancer. Assay used: immunoSEQ multiplex PCR; TCRdb lists only in-frame clones, some missing. Of roughly 30,000 clones detected, 85% to 90% appear once; the ten largest clones hold over 2.5%. This sample comprised peripheral blood, obtained before any cancer treatment. These receptors were obtained from a female donor of 60 years or more with stage I lung adenocarcinoma.

This chain uses TRBV5-4 with TRBJ1-1, with a tentative D call TRBD1 (6 bases). The germline gives CDR1 SGHNT, CDR2 YYREEE (reference sequence). Trimming shortened V by 10 bases and J by 1 base, and 20 bases separated the two germline ends. The CDR3 has 15 amino acids. The CDR3, as DNA: TGTGCCTGTAGCCCCGGGGGCTTAGGGAACACTGAAGCTTTCTTT. It yields the protein CACSPGGLGNTEAFF.

This rearrangement joins TRBV19 to TRBJ2-7; TRBD1 is a possible D gene (5 bases). This CDR3 is 13 amino acids long. Trimming removed 5 bases at V and 5 bases at J, with 13 bases between. The germline V gene has CDR1 LNHDA and CDR2 SQIVND (reference sequence). CDR3 sequence (DNA): TGTGCCAGTAGTCATATGGACACGGACGAGCAGTACTTC. It encodes CASSHMDTDEQYF.

The gene calls are TRBV29-1 and TRBJ2-3; 10 bases map to TRBD1. From germline, CDR1 is SQVTM and CDR2 ANQGSEA. The trim removed 4 bases at V and 2 bases at J, leaving 6 bases unmatched. The CDR3 spans 15 residues. CDR3 nucleotide sequence: TGCAGCGTTGGGGCCGGGACAGGGGCCACAGATACGCAGTATTTT. Its protein product is CSVGAGTGATDTQYF.

The gene calls are TRBV30 and TRBJ2-2; no definite D call. Between the trimmed V and J ends, which lost 0 bases and 0 bases, there was a span of 11 bases. The CDR3 spans 16 residues. Per germline, CDR1 GTSNPN and CDR2 SVGIG (reference sequence). The CDR3: CAWSVGPASNTGELFF. In DNA, the CDR3 is TGTGCCTGGAGTGTAGGGCCAGCATCGAACACCGGGGAGCTGTTTTTT.

The genes are TRBV7-9 and TRBJ2-3; 7 bases map to TRBD1. The CDR3 contains 16 residues. The germline V gene encodes CDR1 SEHNR and CDR2 FQNEAQ (reference sequence). Trimming cost V 1 base and J 1 base; bases outside gene matches: 5. CDR3 region: CASSLEGGQGTDTQYF. CDR3 DNA sequence: TGTGCCAGCAGCTTAGAGGGTGGACAGGGCACAGATACGCAGTATTTT. Variable domain in full (rest from reference TRBV7-9 and TRBJ2-3): DTGVSQNPRHKITKRGQNVTFRCDPISEHNRLYWYRQTLGQGPEFLTYFQNEAQLEKSRLLSDRFSAERPKGSFSTLEIQRTEQGDSAMYLCASSLEGGQGTDTQYFGPGTRLTVL.

As for this clone: The CDR3 carries no conserved terminal phenylalanine or tryptophan, so it likely arises from a read error. The DNA is left out, because the CDR3 cannot be placed on it with certainty; the CDR3 is given as TCRdb lists it. The chain recombines TRBV21-1 with TRBJ2-7; the table assigns TRBD2, which was not confirmed against the DNA. TRBV21-1 is assigned pseudogene status. The CDR3 spans 8 residues, counting both ends. The CDR3: CASTPVPR.

The V call is TRBV20-1, the J call TRBJ1-1; no reliable D call. The germline CDR1 and CDR2 sequences are DFQATT and SNEGSKA (reference sequence). This CDR3 has 10 amino acids. Trimming took off 2 bases at V and 7 bases at J, with 5 bases between the two ends. The CDR3 is CSARRNEAFF. CDR3 nucleotide sequence: TGCAGTGCTAGAAGGAATGAAGCTTTCTTT.

V is TRBV7-9 and J is TRBJ1-4; no clear D. V lost 7 bases and J lost 0, with 15 bases in between. This CDR3 contains 16 residues. Germline V gene lookup returns CDR1 SEHNR and CDR2 FQNEAQ (reference sequence). CDR3 sequence (DNA): TGTGCCAGCACCGGGAACCCCGGGACAACTAATGAAAAACTGTTTTTT. Protein product: CASTGNPGTTNEKLFF.

This chain uses TRBV5-5 with TRBJ1-1, with no clear D. The CDR3 has 14 amino acids. Germline V gives CDR1 SGHKS, CDR2 YYEKEE (reference sequence). Trimming shortened V by 2 bases and J by 0 bases, and 8 bases separated the two germline ends. This chain's CDR3 is CASSFLDLNTEAFF. CDR3 bases: TGTGCCAGCAGCTTTTTGGATTTGAACACTGAAGCTTTCTTT.

This clone was counted once. The junction differs from germline at one of its ends, possibly a read error. The rearrangement joins TRBV28 to TRBJ2-3, with 11 bases that match TRBD2. CDR3 size: 17 residues. Per the germline V gene, CDR1 is MDHEN and CDR2 is SYDVKM. The CDR3 protein is CVSDLTSGNLQGGTQYF. The DNA of the CDR3 is TGTGTCAGCGACTTGACTAGCGGGAACCTTCAGGGGGGTACGCAGTATTTT.

CDR3 sequence reads: CASSEEGYYNEQFF. The DNA for the CDR3 is TGTGCCAGCAGTGAAGAGGGGTATTACAATGAGCAGTTCTTC. This chain joins TRBV25-1 and TRBJ2-1; D may correspond to TRBD1 or TRBD2 (5 bases each). The CDR3 is made up of 14 amino acids. The V gene lost 2 bases and the J gene lost 4 bases, with 9 bases spanning the gap. Germline lookup yields CDR1 MGHDK and CDR2 SYGVNS.

The chain recombines TRBV28 with TRBJ1-4; no clear D. From germline, CDR1 is MDHEN and CDR2 SYDVKM. Between the trimmed V and J ends, which lost 5 bases and 4 bases, there was a span of 20 bases. The CDR3 runs to 17 residues. CDR3 in DNA: TGTGCCAGCAGTCCAATGGGATCCGGCGGGGTTAATGAAAAACTGTTTTTT. Protein sequence: CASSPMGSGGVNEKLFF.

The V and J genes are TRBV7-2 and TRBJ2-7, with 8 bases fitting TRBD2. V lost 1 base and J lost 0; bases outside the gene matches: 5. The germline CDR1 and CDR2 sequences are SGHTA and FQGNSA. This CDR3 region has 16 residues. The CDR3 here is CASSLGGRTYSYEQYF. The CDR3 DNA reads as TGTGCCAGCAGCTTAGGCGGGAGGACTTACTCCTACGAGCAGTACTTC. Variable domain in full (rest from reference TRBV7-2 and TRBJ2-7): GAGVSQSPSNKVTEKGKDVELRCDPISGHTALYWYRQSLGQGLEFLIYFQGNSAPDKSGLPSDRFSAERTGGSVSTLTIQRTQQEDSAVYLCASSLGGRTYSYEQYFGPGTRLTVT.

This sequence joins TRBV27 and TRBJ2-7; D call uncertain. Germline V gene lookup returns CDR1 MNHEY and CDR2 SMNVEV (reference sequence). The CDR3 contains 14 residues. V shed 6 bases and J shed 0 bases, with 12 bases lying between them. CDR3 DNA sequence: TGTGCCAGCAGAAGACCGCAGAGCTCCTACGAGCAGTACTTC. As protein: CASRRPQSSYEQYF.

The J gene is TRBJ1-5, the V gene TRBV21-1; the table's D call TRBD1 went unverified against the DNA. TRBV21-1 is a known pseudogene. CDR3 size: 15 residues. CDR3 DNA sequence: TGTGCCAGCAGCAAGGGACAGACTAGCAATCAGCCCCAGCATTTT. Protein product: CASSKGQTSNQPQHF.